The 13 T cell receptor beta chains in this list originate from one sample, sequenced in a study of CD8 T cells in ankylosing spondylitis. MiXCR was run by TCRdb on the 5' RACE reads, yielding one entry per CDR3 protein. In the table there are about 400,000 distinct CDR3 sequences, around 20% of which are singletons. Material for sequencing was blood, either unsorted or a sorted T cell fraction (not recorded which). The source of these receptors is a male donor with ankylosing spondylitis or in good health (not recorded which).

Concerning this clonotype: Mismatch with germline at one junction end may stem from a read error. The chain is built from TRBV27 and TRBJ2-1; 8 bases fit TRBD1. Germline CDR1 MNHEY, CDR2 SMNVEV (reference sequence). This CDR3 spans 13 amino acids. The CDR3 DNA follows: TGTGCCAGCAGTTTAGCCGGGACAGGCCTCGTGGAGTTC. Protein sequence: CASSLAGTGLVEF.

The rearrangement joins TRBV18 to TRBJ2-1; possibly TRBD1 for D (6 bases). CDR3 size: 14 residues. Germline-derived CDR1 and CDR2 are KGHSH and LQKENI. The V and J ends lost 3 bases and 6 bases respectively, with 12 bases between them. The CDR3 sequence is CASSPRDRFNEQFF. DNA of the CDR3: TGTGCCAGCTCACCCCGAGACAGGTTCAATGAGCAGTTCTTC.

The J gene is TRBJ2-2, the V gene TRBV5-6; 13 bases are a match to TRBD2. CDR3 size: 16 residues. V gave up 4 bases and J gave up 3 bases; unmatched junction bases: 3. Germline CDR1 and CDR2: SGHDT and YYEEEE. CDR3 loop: CASSPGLAGYTGELFF. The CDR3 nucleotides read TGTGCCAGCAGCCCGGGACTAGCGGGATACACCGGGGAGCTGTTTTTT.

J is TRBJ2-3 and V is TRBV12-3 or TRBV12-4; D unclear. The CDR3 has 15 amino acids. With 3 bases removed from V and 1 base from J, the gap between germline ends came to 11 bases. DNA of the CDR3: TGTGCCAGCAGTTTCATAGGGAACGGCACAGATACGCAGTATTTT. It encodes CASSFIGNGTDTQYF.

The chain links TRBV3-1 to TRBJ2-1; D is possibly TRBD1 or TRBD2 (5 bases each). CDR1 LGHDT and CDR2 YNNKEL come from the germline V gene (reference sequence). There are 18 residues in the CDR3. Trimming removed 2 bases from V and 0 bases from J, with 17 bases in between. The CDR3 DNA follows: TGTGCCAGCAGCCAACTCACCCCGGGGCGAAGCTCCTACAATGAGCAGTTCTTC. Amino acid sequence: CASSQLTPGRSSYNEQFF.

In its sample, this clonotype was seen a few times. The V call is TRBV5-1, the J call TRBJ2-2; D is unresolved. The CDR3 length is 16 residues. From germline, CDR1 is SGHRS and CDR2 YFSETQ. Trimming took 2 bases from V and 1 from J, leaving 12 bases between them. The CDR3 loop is CASSLIPGQNTGELFF. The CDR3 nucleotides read TGCGCCAGCAGCTTAATTCCTGGGCAGAACACCGGGGAGCTGTTTTTT.

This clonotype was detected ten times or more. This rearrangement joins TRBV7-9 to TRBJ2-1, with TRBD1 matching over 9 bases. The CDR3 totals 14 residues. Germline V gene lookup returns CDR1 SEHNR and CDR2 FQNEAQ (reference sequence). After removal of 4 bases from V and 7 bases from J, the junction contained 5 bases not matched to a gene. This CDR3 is CASSSRTGDNEQFF. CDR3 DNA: TGTGCCAGCAGCTCCAGGACAGGGGATAATGAGCAGTTCTTC.

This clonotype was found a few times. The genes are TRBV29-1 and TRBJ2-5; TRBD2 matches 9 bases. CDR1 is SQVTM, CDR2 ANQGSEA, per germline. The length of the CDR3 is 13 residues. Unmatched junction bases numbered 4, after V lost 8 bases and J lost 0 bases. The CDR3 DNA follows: TGCAGCCAAAGCGGGGGGAACCAAGAGACCCAGTACTTC. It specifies CSQSGGNQETQYF. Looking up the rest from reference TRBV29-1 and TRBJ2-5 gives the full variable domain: SAVISQKPSRDICQRGTSLTIQCQVDSQVTMMFWYRQQPGQSLTLIATANQGSEATYESGFVIDKFPISRPNLTFSTLTVSNMSPEDSSIYLCSQSGGNQETQYFGPGTRLLVL.

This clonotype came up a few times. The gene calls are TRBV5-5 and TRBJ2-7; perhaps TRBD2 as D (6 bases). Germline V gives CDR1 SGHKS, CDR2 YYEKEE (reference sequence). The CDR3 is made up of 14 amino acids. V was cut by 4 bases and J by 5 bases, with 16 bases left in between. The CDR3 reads CASSPEGFEDEQYF. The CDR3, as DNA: TGTGCCAGCAGCCCGGAGGGGTTTGAGGACGAGCAGTACTTC.

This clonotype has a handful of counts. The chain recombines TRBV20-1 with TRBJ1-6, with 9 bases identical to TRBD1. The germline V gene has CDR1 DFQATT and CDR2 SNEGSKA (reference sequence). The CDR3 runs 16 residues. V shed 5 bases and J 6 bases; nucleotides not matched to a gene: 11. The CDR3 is CSAPSRDRVGNSPLHF. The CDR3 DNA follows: TGCAGTGCTCCGTCCCGGGACAGGGTCGGTAATTCACCCCTCCACTTT.

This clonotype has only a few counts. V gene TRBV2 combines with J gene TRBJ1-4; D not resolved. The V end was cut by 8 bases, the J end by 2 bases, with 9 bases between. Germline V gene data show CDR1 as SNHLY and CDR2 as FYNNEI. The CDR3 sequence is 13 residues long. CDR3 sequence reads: CASRSTTNEKLFF. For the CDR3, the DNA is TGTGCCAGCCGCAGTACTACTAATGAAAAACTGTTTTTT.

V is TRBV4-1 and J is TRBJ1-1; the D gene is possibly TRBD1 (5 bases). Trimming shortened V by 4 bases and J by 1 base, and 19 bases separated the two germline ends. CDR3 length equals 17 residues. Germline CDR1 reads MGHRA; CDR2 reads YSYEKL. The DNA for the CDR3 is TGCGCCAGCAGCCCCCCTAATGCGGGGGTAAAGAACACTGAAGCTTTCTTT. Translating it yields CASSPPNAGVKNTEAFF.

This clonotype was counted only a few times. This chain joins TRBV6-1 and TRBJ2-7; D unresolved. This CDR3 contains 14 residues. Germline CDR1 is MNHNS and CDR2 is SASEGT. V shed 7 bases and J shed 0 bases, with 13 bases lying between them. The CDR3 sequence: CASTAVGLSYEQYF. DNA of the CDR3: TGTGCCAGCACGGCCGTAGGGCTCTCCTACGAGCAGTACTTC.